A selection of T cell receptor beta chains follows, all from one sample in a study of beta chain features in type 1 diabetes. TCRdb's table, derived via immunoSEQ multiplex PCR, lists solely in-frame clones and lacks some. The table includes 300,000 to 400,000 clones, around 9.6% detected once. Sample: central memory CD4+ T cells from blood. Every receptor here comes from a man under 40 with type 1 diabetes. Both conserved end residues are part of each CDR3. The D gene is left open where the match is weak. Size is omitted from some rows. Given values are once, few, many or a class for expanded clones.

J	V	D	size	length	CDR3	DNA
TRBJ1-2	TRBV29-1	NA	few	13	CSVDRGANYGYTF	TGCAGCGTTGATCGGGGGGCGAACTATGGCTACACCTTC
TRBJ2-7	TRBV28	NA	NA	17	CASSLPPGRRTYEKQYF	TGTGCCAGCAGTTTACCCCCTGGGCGTAGGACCTACGAGAAGCAGTACTTC
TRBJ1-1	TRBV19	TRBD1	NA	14	CATGQGIMNTEAFF	TGTGCCACCGGACAGGGCATCATGAACACTGAAGCTTTCTTT
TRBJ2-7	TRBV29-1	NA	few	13	CSVCEGPIYEQYF	TGCAGCGTTTGTGAGGGACCGATCTACGAGCAGTACTTC
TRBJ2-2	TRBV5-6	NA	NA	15	CASSLLQGNTGELFF	TGTGCCAGCAGCTTGTTGCAGGGTAACACCGGGGAGCTGTTTTTT
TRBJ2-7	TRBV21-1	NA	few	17	CASSKGFTQGPDYEQYF	TGTGCCAGCAGCAAAGGATTCACTCAGGGGCCAGACTACGAGCAGTACTTC
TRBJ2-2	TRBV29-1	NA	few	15	CSVRTGRGDTGELFF	TGCAGCGTACGGACGGGTAGGGGGGACACCGGGGAGCTGTTTTTT
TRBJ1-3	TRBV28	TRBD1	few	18	CASSFRLKTGRSRNTIYF	TGTGCCAGCAGTTTCCGACTTAAGACAGGGAGGTCCAGAAACACCATATATTTT
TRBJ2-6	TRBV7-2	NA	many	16	CASIPDSNLGANVLTF	TGTGCCAGCATCCCCGACAGTAACCTTGGGGCCAACGTCCTGACTTTC
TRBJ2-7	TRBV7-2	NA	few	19	CASSLVVPPRAPYGFEQYF	TGTGCCAGCAGCTTAGTCGTCCCTCCAAGGGCACCCTACGGGTTCGAGCAGTACTTC
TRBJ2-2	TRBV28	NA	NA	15	CASRRGGGSTGELFF	TGTGCCAGTCGTAGGGGGGGAGGATCCACCGGGGAGCTGTTTTTT
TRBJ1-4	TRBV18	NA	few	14	CASSPPAGNEKLFF	TGTGCCAGCTCACCACCGGCAGGAAACGAAAAACTGTTTTTT
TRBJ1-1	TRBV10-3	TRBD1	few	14	CAISAGGRYTEAFF	TGTGCCATCAGTGCAGGGGGAAGGTACACTGAAGCTTTCTTT
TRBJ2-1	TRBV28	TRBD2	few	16	CASSSPTGGSYNEQFF	TGTGCCAGCAGCAGTCCGACGGGGGGCTCCTACAATGAGCAGTTCTTC
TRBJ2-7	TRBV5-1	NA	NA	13	CASSVAPRNEQYF	TGCGCCAGCAGCGTTGCCCCTAGGAACGAGCAGTACTTC
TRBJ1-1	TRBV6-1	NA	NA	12	CAIGYLQGEAFF	TGTGCGATCGGATACCTACAGGGTGAAGCTTTCTTT
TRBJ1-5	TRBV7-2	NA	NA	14	CASSRAGANQPQHF	TGTGCCAGCAGCCGCGCGGGGGCTAATCAGCCCCAGCATTTT
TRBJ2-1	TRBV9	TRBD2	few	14	CASSELAGFNEQFF	TGTGCCAGCAGCGAACTAGCGGGTTTCAATGAGCAGTTCTTC
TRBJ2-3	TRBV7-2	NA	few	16	CASSLLSGARADTQYF	TGTGCCAGCAGCTTACTCAGCGGTGCGCGGGCAGATACGCAGTATTTT
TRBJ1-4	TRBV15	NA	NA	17	CATSRDHSDKANEKLFF	TGTGCCACCAGCAGAGATCACTCGGACAAGGCTAATGAAAAACTGTTTTTT
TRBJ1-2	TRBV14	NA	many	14	CASSQGRFNYGYTF	TGTGCCAGCAGCCAAGGACGGTTCAACTATGGCTACACCTTC
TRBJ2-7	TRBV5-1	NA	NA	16	CASSLNGEPGTYEQYF	TGCGCCAGCAGCTTAAACGGGGAGCCGGGAACCTACGAGCAGTACTTC
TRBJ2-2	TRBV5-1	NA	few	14	CASSWASHTGELFF	TGCGCCAGCAGTTGGGCTAGCCACACCGGGGAGCTGTTTTTT
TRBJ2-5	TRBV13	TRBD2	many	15	CASSLRAGVGETQYF	TGTGCCAGCAGCTTACGGGCGGGAGTCGGAGAGACCCAGTACTTC
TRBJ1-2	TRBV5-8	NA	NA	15	CASSSRTPLNYGYTF	TGTGCCAGCAGCTCTCGGACCCCCCTTAACTATGGCTACACCTTC
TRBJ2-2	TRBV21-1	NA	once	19	CASSKGRGQAKTGTGELFF	TGTGCCAGCAGCAAGGGTCGGGGACAGGCGAAAACGGGCACCGGGGAGCTGTTTTTT
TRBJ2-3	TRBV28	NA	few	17	CASSLSEGRGGTDTQYF	TGTGCCAGCAGTTTATCGGAGGGACGAGGGGGCACAGATACGCAGTATTTT
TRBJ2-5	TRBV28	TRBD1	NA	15	CASSLPGQGEETQYF	TGTGCCAGCAGTTTGCCGGGACAGGGGGAAGAGACCCAGTACTTC
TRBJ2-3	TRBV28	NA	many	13	CASSLQTTDTQYF	TGTGCCAGCAGTTTACAGACCACAGATACGCAGTATTTT
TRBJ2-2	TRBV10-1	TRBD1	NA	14	CASSRGQDTGELFF	TGCGCCAGCAGCAGGGGGCAGGACACCGGGGAGCTGTTTTTT
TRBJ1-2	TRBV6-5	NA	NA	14	CASSEIGINYGYTF	TGTGCCAGCAGCGAAATAGGGATCAACTATGGCTACACCTTC
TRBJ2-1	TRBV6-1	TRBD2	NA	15	CAISWTSGRADEQFF	TGTGCCATCAGCTGGACTAGCGGGAGGGCGGATGAGCAGTTCTTC
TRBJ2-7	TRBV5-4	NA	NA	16	CASSSESGRDTYEQYF	TGTGCCAGCAGCTCCGAGTCGGGACGGGATACCTACGAGCAGTACTTC
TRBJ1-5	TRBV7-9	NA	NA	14	CAAGGAGRDQPQHF	TGTGCCGCTGGCGGGGCAGGGCGGGATCAGCCCCAGCATTTT
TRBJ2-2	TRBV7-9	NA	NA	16	CASNKPGGGNTGELFF	TGTGCCAGCAACAAACCAGGGGGAGGGAACACCGGGGAGCTGTTTTTT
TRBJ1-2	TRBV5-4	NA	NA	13	CASSTDTNYGYTF	TGTGCCAGCAGCACGGACACAAACTATGGCTACACCTTC
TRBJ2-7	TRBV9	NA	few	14	CASSVEGPSYEQYF	TGTGCCAGCAGTGTCGAAGGGCCTTCCTACGAGCAGTACTTC
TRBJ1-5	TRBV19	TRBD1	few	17	CASSFPRDSSSNQPQHF	TGTGCCAGTAGTTTTCCCCGGGACAGTTCGAGCAATCAGCCCCAGCATTTT
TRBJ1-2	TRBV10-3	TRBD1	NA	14	CAISVGQHLAGYTF	TGTGCCATCAGTGTGGGACAGCACCTCGCTGGCTACACCTTC
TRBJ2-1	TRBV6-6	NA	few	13	CASSQPGYGEQFF	TGTGCCAGCAGTCAACCAGGGTACGGGGAGCAGTTCTTC
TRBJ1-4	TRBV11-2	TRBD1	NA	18	CASSSPPGQGGSNEKLFF	TGTGCCAGCAGCTCGCCTCCGGGACAGGGAGGCTCTAATGAAAAACTGTTTTTT